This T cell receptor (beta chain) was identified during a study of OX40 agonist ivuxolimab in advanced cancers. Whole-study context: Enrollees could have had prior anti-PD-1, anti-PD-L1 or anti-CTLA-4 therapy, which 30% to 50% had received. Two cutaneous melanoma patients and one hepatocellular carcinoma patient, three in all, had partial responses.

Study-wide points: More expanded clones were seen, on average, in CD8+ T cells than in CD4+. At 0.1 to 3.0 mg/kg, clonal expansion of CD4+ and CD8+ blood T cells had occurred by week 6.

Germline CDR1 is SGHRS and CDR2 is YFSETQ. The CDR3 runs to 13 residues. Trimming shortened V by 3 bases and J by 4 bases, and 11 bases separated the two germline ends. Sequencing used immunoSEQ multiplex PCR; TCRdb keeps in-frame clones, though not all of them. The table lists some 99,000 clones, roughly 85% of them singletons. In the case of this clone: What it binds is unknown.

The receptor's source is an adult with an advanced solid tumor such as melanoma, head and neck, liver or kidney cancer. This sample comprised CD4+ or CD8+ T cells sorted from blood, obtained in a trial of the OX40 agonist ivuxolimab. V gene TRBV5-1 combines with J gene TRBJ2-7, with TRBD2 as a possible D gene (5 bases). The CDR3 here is CASSSGSFYEQYF. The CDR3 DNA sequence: TGCGCCAGCAGCTCGGGATCTTTTTACGAGCAGTACTTC.